The present T cell receptor beta chain was sequenced within a study of beta chain features in type 1 diabetes. General study points: PCR could preferentially amplify shorter templates, alike in patients and controls. Type 1 diabetes patients had moderately but significantly shorter TCRB CDR3s in all four CD4+ subsets. A pattern of fewer insertions and more deletions at VDJ junctions was seen in type 1 diabetes patients.

A note on this clone: Its antigen is not identified.

Each of the CD4+ naive, central memory, regulatory and stem cell-like memory populations was sorted via CD45RO/CCR7/CD25/CD127/CD95/CD27. Sequenced material consisted of expressed TCRB transcripts (all of the isolated RNA was reverse transcribed). Here immunoSEQ multiplex PCR was the method, and the copy in TCRdb shows in-frame clones only, minus some. The data hold 150,000 to 200,000 clones, with roughly 60% observed a single time. The CDR3 is made up of 13 amino acids. The germline V gene has CDR1 LGHNA and CDR2 YSLEER. Between the trimmed V and J ends, which lost 3 bases and 2 bases, there was a span of 6 bases.

The specimen sequenced was naive CD4+ T cells from blood. The source of this sequence is a man under 40 with type 1 diabetes. The genes are TRBV4-3 and TRBJ2-3; D uncertain. CDR3 bases: TGCGCCAGCAGCCATGGCGTCACAGATACGCAGTATTTT. This translates into CASSHGVTDTQYF.